This passage covers 11 T cell receptor beta chains from one sample sequenced in a study of shared clonotypes between healthy human individuals. Sequenced by immunoSEQ multiplex PCR; TCRdb stores in-frame clones only, minus some. In the table there are 1.5 million to 2.5 million clones, 85% to 95% of which are singletons. Naive CD8 populations comprised CD45RO-negative cells positively selected for CCR7, excluding terminally differentiated effector memory CD45RA+ cells. What was sequenced was naive CD8+ T cells sorted from blood. The receptors derive from a man in his late teens or twenties in good health.

Concerning this clone itself: Other DNA sequences from this sample encode an identical CDR3 as well. CDR3 nucleotides: TGCAGTGCTAGAGGAGGGGGTGAAGCTTTCTTT. Its protein is CSARGGGEAFF. This chain links TRBV20-1 with TRBJ1-1; weak D call: TRBD1 (6 bases). There are 11 residues in the CDR3. V shed 1 base and J shed 7 bases, with 7 bases lying between them. Germline CDR1 DFQATT, CDR2 SNEGSKA (reference sequence).

This chain links TRBV28 with TRBJ1-5, with a tentative D call TRBD1 (5 bases). The germline V gene encodes CDR1 MDHEN and CDR2 SYDVKM. The CDR3 length is 14 residues. V gave up 5 bases and J gave up 6 bases, with 14 bases separating them. The CDR3 DNA reads as TGTGCCAGCAGTCCGATGGGGGGTGGTCAGCCCCAGCATTTT. Translation: CASSPMGGGQPQHF.

A note on this clone: Other DNA sequences of this sample code for an identical CDR3. This chain joins TRBV27 and TRBJ2-3; D remains unclear. The V end lost 0 bases, the J end lost 0 bases, and 10 bases lay between the germline ends. The CDR3 has 16 amino acids. The germline gives CDR1 MNHEY, CDR2 SMNVEV (reference sequence). Here the CDR3 reads CASSLSGGYSTDTQYF. The CDR3 coding sequence is TGTGCCAGCAGTTTATCAGGCGGATATAGCACAGATACGCAGTATTTT.

For this clone: Other DNA sequences in the sample encode the same CDR3. The V gene is TRBV27, the J gene TRBJ2-7; possibly TRBD1 for D (6 bases). Trimming removed 2 bases at V and 4 bases at J, with 9 bases between. The germline V gene has CDR1 MNHEY and CDR2 SMNVEV (reference sequence). The CDR3 consists of 13 residues. The CDR3 here is CASSLGGPYEQYF. CDR3 sequence (DNA): TGTGCCAGCAGTTTAGGGGGCCCGTACGAGCAGTACTTC.

Of note for this clone: Additional DNA sequences in this sample encode the identical CDR3. The chain has TRBV30 and TRBJ1-2; D call uncertain. This CDR3 is built from 13 residues. Trimming left V 0 bases short and J 4 bases short, with 9 bases between. Looked up from germline, CDR1 is GTSNPN and CDR2 is SVGIG (reference sequence). The CDR3 protein is CAWSVSQSYGYTF. The CDR3 nucleotides read TGTGCCTGGAGTGTGAGCCAGAGCTATGGCTACACCTTC.

The genes are TRBV5-1 and TRBJ2-2; perhaps TRBD1 as D (5 bases). The CDR3 runs 15 residues. Germline V gives CDR1 SGHRS, CDR2 YFSETQ. Deletions cut 2 bases from V and 5 bases from J, with 13 bases between. CDR3 residues: CASSFLDTTTGELFF. The CDR3 coding sequence is TGCGCCAGCAGCTTTTTGGACACGACGACCGGGGAGCTGTTTTTT.

The rearrangement joins TRBV30 to TRBJ2-1, with TRBD2 matching 9 bases. This CDR3 has 15 residues. From germline, CDR1 is GTSNPN and CDR2 SVGIG (reference sequence). Trimming took 0 bases from V and 3 from J; bases not matched to a gene: 3. As DNA, the CDR3 is TGTGCCTGGAGTGTAGCTAGCGGGATCTACAATGAGCAGTTCTTC. Protein sequence: CAWSVASGIYNEQFF. The full variable domain, rest sourced from reference TRBV30 and TRBJ2-1, is SQTIHQWPATLVQPVGSPLSLECTVEGTSNPNLYWYRQAAGRGLQLLFYSVGIGQISSEVPQNLSASRPQDRQFILSSKKLLLSDSGFYLCAWSVASGIYNEQFFGPGTRLTVL.

This sequence joins TRBV19 and TRBJ1-6, with D unclear. Germline CDR1 LNHDA, CDR2 SQIVND (reference sequence). This CDR3 comprises 16 residues. The V gene lost 4 bases and the J gene lost 2 bases, with 12 bases spanning the gap. The CDR3 sequence is CASSTATAPYNSPLHF. CDR3 bases: TGTGCCAGTAGTACTGCGACGGCACCCTATAATTCACCCCTCCACTTT.

This clone was seen once. The chain employs TRBV27 and TRBJ2-7, with D possibly being TRBD1 (6 bases). V was pared by 5 bases and J by 4 bases, with 18 bases between. The CDR3 consists of 15 residues. The germline V gene has CDR1 MNHEY and CDR2 SMNVEV (reference sequence). The CDR3 coding sequence is TGTGCCAGCAGTCCAATCCCCGGGACACTTTACGAGCAGTACTTC. Encoded protein: CASSPIPGTLYEQYF.

The genes are TRBV2 and TRBJ2-7; a possible D gene is TRBD2 (7 bases). The CDR3 extends over 13 amino acids. The V and J ends lost 4 bases and 7 bases respectively, with 14 bases between them. Germline V gives CDR1 SNHLY, CDR2 FYNNEI. The CDR3 sequence is CASSGQGREEQYF. DNA of the CDR3: TGTGCCAGCAGTGGCCAGGGGAGGGAAGAGCAGTACTTC.

V is TRBV2 and J is TRBJ1-5, with 8 bases that match TRBD1. In germline, CDR1 is SNHLY, CDR2 FYNNEI. V trimming: 4 bases; J trimming: 13 bases; junction bases outside the gene matches: 9. This CDR3 has 13 residues. The CDR3 is CASSAGQGASQHF. CDR3 bases: TGTGCCAGCAGTGCAGGACAGGGAGCCTCACAGCATTTT.